This is a list of T cell receptor beta chains from one sample in a study of T cell repertoires in cytomegalovirus infection. Via MiXCR, TCRdb re-called the reads, giving one row per CDR3 protein. The sample includes 150,000 to 200,000 distinct CDR3 sequences, roughly 17% of them seen just once. Sequenced input: CD8+ T cells from PBMCs. The source is a human donor in good health (CMV status not recorded). Some clones in this sample may be carry-over from other donors' samples. Each CDR3 is given with its conserved first and last residue. The D gene is left open where the match is weak. Clone size is shown for a subset of rows, as once, few, many or a class of expanded clone.

j_call d_call clone_size v_call cdr3_nt cdr3_aa
TRBJ1-5 . . TRBV6-2/TRBV6-3 TGTGCCATCCGAGGGGGGAATCAGCCCCAGCATTTT CAIRGGNQPQHF
TRBJ2-3 . . TRBV12-3/TRBV12-4 TGTGCCAGCAGTCCTAGGAAAGATACGCAGTATTTT CASSPRKDTQYF
TRBJ1-2 . many TRBV4-3 TGCGCCAGCAGCCGGCAGGGGTTGGGTGGCTACACCTTC CASSRQGLGGYTF
TRBJ1-2 . few TRBV28 TGTGCCAGCAGTTTGAGGACATACGCTAACTATGGCTACACCTTC CASSLRTYANYGYTF
TRBJ1-2 . . TRBV27 TGTGCCAGCAGCACGGGACGGATAAACTATGGCTACACCTTC CASSTGRINYGYTF
TRBJ2-5 TRBD2 . TRBV28 TGTGCCAGCACTCCACGAGGTCCTAGCGGGGAAGAGACCCAGTACTTC CASTPRGPSGEETQYF
TRBJ2-7 . . TRBV7-6 TGTGCCAGCAGCCGAGGGGAAAGCGAGCAGTACTTC CASSRGESEQYF
TRBJ1-1 . . TRBV20-1 TGCAGTGCTAGGGACACAGGGATAAGTGAAGCTTTCTTT CSARDTGISEAFF
TRBJ1-6 . . TRBV7-8 TGTGCCAGCAGCTTAGATAGAGGCTCCTATAATTCACCCCTCCACTTT CASSLDRGSYNSPLHF
TRBJ2-5 TRBD2 . TRBV6-2/TRBV6-3 TGTGCCAGCAGTTGGCCCTATGGCGGGGGGCCCCAAGAGACCCAGTACTTC CASSWPYGGGPQETQYF
TRBJ1-5 . . TRBV6-6 TGTGCCAGCAGTTACCCCCCGGCAGTATATCAGCCCCAGCATTTT CASSYPPAVYQPQHF
TRBJ1-6 TRBD1 few TRBV28 TGTGCCAGCAGTTTCGGTCCGGGACAGGGCAATTCACCCCTCCACTTT CASSFGPGQGNSPLHF
TRBJ1-1 . few TRBV4-1 TGCGCCAGCAGCCCCCCGGGACCCCTGGGGGAAGCTTTCTTT CASSPPGPLGEAFF
TRBJ1-5 TRBD1 . TRBV28 TGTGCCAGCACCCTCACAGGACAGGGTGTTCAGCCCCAGCATTTT CASTLTGQGVQPQHF
TRBJ1-2 . few TRBV7-2 TGTGCCAGCAGCCCAGAGCCCCCGACAGCGCGCTATGGCTACACCTTC CASSPEPPTARYGYTF
TRBJ2-1 . few TRBV7-9 TGTGCCAGCTTCCCACAACGGGATAACAATGAGCAGTTCTTC CASFPQRDNNEQFF
TRBJ2-5 . . TRBV12-3/TRBV12-4 TGTGCCAGCTTGAAGGGGGAGACCCAGTACTTC CASLKGETQYF
TRBJ2-7 TRBD1 . TRBV7-2 TGTGCCAGCAGCTCCACAGGGGTGGGGTACGAGCAGTACTTC CASSSTGVGYEQYF
TRBJ2-7 . few TRBV20-1 TGCAGTGCCGGGCCTGGGCCCTACGAGCAGTACTTC CSAGPGPYEQYF
TRBJ2-3 . . TRBV2 TGTGCCAGGGAGGACTGGGCGACAGATACGCAGTATTTT CAREDWATDTQYF
TRBJ2-1 TRBD2 . TRBV7-9 TGTGCCAGCAGCTTAGCTAGCGGGGCGACTACCCGTGAGCAGTTCTTC CASSLASGATTREQFF
TRBJ2-7 . few TRBV4-3 TGCGCCAGCAGCCAAGATCTAGTCTACGAGCAGTACTTC CASSQDLVYEQYF
TRBJ2-2 . . TRBV4-1 TGCGCCAGCAGCCAAGATCTCGGCAGGGCAGCACGGACCGGGGAGCTGTTTTTT CASSQDLGRAARTGELFF
TRBJ2-1 . few TRBV12-3/TRBV12-4 TGTGCCAGCAGTTTCCTACAGGACGACAATGAGCAGTTCTTC CASSFLQDDNEQFF
TRBJ2-1 . few TRBV7-8 TGTGCCAGCAGCTTAGTTCCGACGAGGCTAGCGAATGAGCAGTTCTTC CASSLVPTRLANEQFF
TRBJ1-5 . . TRBV6-2/TRBV6-3 TGTGCCACCGAGGCAGGTTTCAATCAGCCCCAGCATTTT CATEAGFNQPQHF
TRBJ1-2 . . TRBV12-3/TRBV12-4 TGTGCCAGCAGTCCTTCCGTTTCGCAGGGGAGCTATGGCTACACCTTC CASSPSVSQGSYGYTF
TRBJ2-7 . few TRBV7-9 TGTGCCAGCAGCATACCCGGGACCCCCAGCCACGAGCAGTACTTC CASSIPGTPSHEQYF
TRBJ2-5 . . TRBV20-1 TGCAGTGCTAGAGATAACGCTACAGGCGGTTCTCACCAAGAGACCCAGTACTTC CSARDNATGGSHQETQYF
TRBJ2-7 . . TRBV7-6 TGTGCCAGCAGCCCTTCAGGGCTTCTACCCGGCGAGCAGTACTTC CASSPSGLLPGEQYF
TRBJ2-1 TRBD1 . TRBV9 TGTGCCAGCAGCGCATCCGGGACAGAGTACAATGAGCAGTTCTTC CASSASGTEYNEQFF
TRBJ1-5 . . TRBV30 TGTGCCTGGAGCGACGCGGGGGTAATAATCCAGCCCCAGCATTTT CAWSDAGVIIQPQHF
TRBJ2-5 TRBD2 . TRBV28 TGTGCCAGCAGCCCCGAGCTAGCGGGGCCTGGGCAGCAAGAGACCCAGTACTTC CASSPELAGPGQQETQYF
TRBJ2-3 TRBD2 many TRBV7-9 TGTGCCAGCAGTGCGGGGGGAGGGCCAGATACGCAGTATTTT CASSAGGGPDTQYF
TRBJ2-5 . . TRBV7-2 TGTGCCAGCAGCTTAGATTTGTTTGAGGGGCGGGAGACCCAGTACTTC CASSLDLFEGRETQYF
TRBJ1-1 TRBD1 . TRBV6-2/TRBV6-3 TGTGCCAGCAGCCGTTGGACAGGTCCCACTGAAGCTTTCTTT CASSRWTGPTEAFF
TRBJ2-3 . few TRBV29-1 TGCAGCGTTGAAGAGGGCACCCAGGGACGCACAGATACGCAGTATTTT CSVEEGTQGRTDTQYF
TRBJ1-5 TRBD1 few TRBV7-9 TGTGCCAGCAGCGACTCTGGGACAGGGAGCGACAGCAATCAGCCCCAGCATTTT CASSDSGTGSDSNQPQHF
TRBJ1-2 TRBD1 few TRBV5-1 TGCGCCAGCAGCCTCGGGACAGAGGGCTACACCTTC CASSLGTEGYTF
TRBJ1-1 . few TRBV29-1 TGCAGCGTTGAAGGGAGAGGCGCTGAAGCTTTCTTT CSVEGRGAEAFF
TRBJ1-1 TRBD1 . TRBV12-3/TRBV12-4 TGTGCCAGCAGTTTGTTGGCAGGGGGCACTGAAGCTTTCTTT CASSLLAGGTEAFF
TRBJ2-1 . few TRBV7-9 TGTGCCAGCAGCTTTGGACCCAATGAGCAGTTCTTC CASSFGPNEQFF
TRBJ2-2 . few TRBV10-3 TGTGCCATCAAGGCACCCACGAACACCGGGGAGCTGTTTTTT CAIKAPTNTGELFF
TRBJ2-2 TRBD2 few TRBV12-3/TRBV12-4 TGTGCCAGCAGAGGGAACCTCCTCGGGGAGCGGGGGAACACCGGGGAGCTGTTTTTT CASRGNLLGERGNTGELFF
TRBJ1-4 . . TRBV25-1 TGTGCCAGCAGTGAATCGGCCATAGCAACTAATGAAAAACTGTTTTTT CASSESAIATNEKLFF
TRBJ2-1 . . TRBV7-2 TGTGCCAGCAGCGCCAAGACTAGATTGGGGTACAATGAGCAGTTCTTC CASSAKTRLGYNEQFF
TRBJ2-5 TRBD1 few TRBV2 TGTGCCAGCAGTCAGAGTGTCAACGGACAGGGGCAAGAGACCCAGTACTTC CASSQSVNGQGQETQYF
TRBJ2-1 TRBD1 few TRBV12-3/TRBV12-4 TGTGCCAGCAGTTCGCCCGGGACAGGAATGAGGGAGCAGTTCTTC CASSSPGTGMREQFF
TRBJ1-1 . . TRBV19 TGTGCCAGTAGTATGGTATTGCGGGGAAACACTGAAGCTTTCTTT CASSMVLRGNTEAFF
TRBJ2-2 TRBD1 few TRBV29-1 TGCAGCGTTGAAATCGGACAGGGCATAAACACCGGGGAGCTGTTTTTT CSVEIGQGINTGELFF
TRBJ2-1 TRBD2 . TRBV27 TGTGCCAGCAGTCCGAGAGGGACTACCAGCTCCTACAATGAGCAGTTCTTC CASSPRGTTSSYNEQFF
TRBJ2-4 . few TRBV7-9 TGTGCCAGCAGCTTAAGGTCAGGGGGGACCAAAAACATTCAGTACTTC CASSLRSGGTKNIQYF
TRBJ2-7 . once TRBV6-2/TRBV6-3 TGTGCCAGCAGGGATGGCCCGTGGCAGGGCTCCGAGCAGTACTTC CASRDGPWQGSEQYF
TRBJ2-3 TRBD2 . TRBV4-2 TGTGCCAGCAGCCAGGGGAGCGGGGGTACAGATACGCAGTATTTT CASSQGSGGTDTQYF
TRBJ2-5 TRBD2 few TRBV11-3 TGTGCCAGCAGCTCCGGGACTAGCAGAGAGACCCAGTACTTC CASSSGTSRETQYF